Listed below are T cell receptor beta chains from one sample, sequenced in a study of blood T cell repertoires in COVID-19. Using immunoSEQ multiplex PCR, the repertoire was profiled, and TCRdb retains in-frame clones only, with some absent. The table includes about 72,000 clones, about 80% detected once. The sequenced sample was peripheral blood. The receptors were sampled from a human donor in a cohort sampled during active COVID-19. CDR3s include the opening cysteine and the closing phenylalanine or tryptophan. The order of the fields is clone size, J gene, V gene, D gene, CDR3 protein, CDR3 DNA. A D gene is named only where the DNA matches it firmly. The listing skips clone size in some rows; elsewhere it reads once, few, many or a size class.

abundance: few
j_gene: TRBJ1-2
v_gene: TRBV9
d_gene: NA
CDR3aa: CASSVGGPPFYGYTF
CDR3nt: TGTGCCAGCAGCGTCGGGGGGCCCCCCTTCTATGGCTACACCTTC

abundance: NA
j_gene: TRBJ1-5
v_gene: TRBV7-2
d_gene: NA
CDR3aa: CASSTQGSTQPQHF
CDR3nt: TGTGCCAGCAGCACGCAGGGGAGTACTCAGCCCCAGCATTTT

abundance: NA
j_gene: TRBJ2-5
v_gene: TRBV6-6
d_gene: NA
CDR3aa: CASSYPSSSETQYF
CDR3nt: TGTGCCAGCAGTTACCCCTCTAGTTCCGAGACCCAGTACTTC

abundance: NA
j_gene: TRBJ2-7
v_gene: TRBV7-2
d_gene: TRBD1
CDR3aa: CASSLAGTGAYEQYF
CDR3nt: TGTGCCAGCAGCCTAGCCGGGACAGGGGCCTACGAGCAGTACTTC

abundance: once
j_gene: TRBJ1-1
v_gene: TRBV11-3
d_gene: NA
CDR3aa: CASSLEGAGEAFF
CDR3nt: TGTGCCAGCAGCTTAGAAGGGGCCGGGGAAGCTTTCTTT

abundance: NA
j_gene: TRBJ1-1
v_gene: TRBV5-8
d_gene: NA
CDR3aa: CASSLAEGANTEAFF
CDR3nt: TGTGCCAGCAGCTTGGCCGAGGGTGCGAACACTGAAGCTTTCTTT

abundance: NA
j_gene: TRBJ2-7
v_gene: TRBV7-2
d_gene: NA
CDR3aa: CASSFYQTGEQYF
CDR3nt: TGTGCCAGCAGCTTTTACCAAACGGGCGAGCAGTACTTC

abundance: few
j_gene: TRBJ2-7
v_gene: TRBV4-1
d_gene: TRBD2
CDR3aa: CASSQTGTRAYEQYF
CDR3nt: TGCGCCAGCAGCCAAACCGGGACTAGAGCCTACGAGCAGTACTTC

abundance: NA
j_gene: TRBJ2-1
v_gene: TRBV6-4
d_gene: NA
CDR3aa: CASSDSGNNEQFF
CDR3nt: TGTGCCAGCAGTGACTCGGGCAACAATGAGCAGTTCTTC

abundance: NA
j_gene: TRBJ1-5
v_gene: TRBV6-2/TRBV6-3
d_gene: NA
CDR3aa: CASSYTSPDQPQHF
CDR3nt: TGTGCCAGCAGTTACACCAGTCCAGATCAGCCCCAGCATTTT

abundance: NA
j_gene: TRBJ2-7
v_gene: TRBV5-5
d_gene: NA
CDR3aa: CASSLEQGTEQYF
CDR3nt: TGTGCCAGCAGCCTTGAACAGGGAACCGAGCAGTACTTC

abundance: NA
j_gene: TRBJ2-7
v_gene: TRBV5-4
d_gene: TRBD2
CDR3aa: CASRSTSDSSYEQYF
CDR3nt: TGTGCCAGCAGAAGTACTAGCGATAGCTCCTACGAGCAGTACTTC

abundance: NA
j_gene: TRBJ1-2
v_gene: TRBV11-2
d_gene: NA
CDR3aa: CASSLQTGIDGYTF
CDR3nt: TGTGCCAGCAGCTTACAAACAGGGATCGATGGCTACACCTTC

abundance: once
j_gene: TRBJ2-1
v_gene: TRBV11-2
d_gene: TRBD2
CDR3aa: CASSNRLAGGLYNEQFF
CDR3nt: TGTGCCAGCAGCAACCGACTAGCGGGGGGGCTCTACAATGAGCAGTTCTTC

abundance: NA
j_gene: TRBJ1-1
v_gene: TRBV19
d_gene: NA
CDR3aa: CASSILSTNTEAFF
CDR3nt: TGTGCCAGTAGTATACTTAGCACCAACACTGAAGCTTTCTTT

abundance: NA
j_gene: TRBJ2-5
v_gene: TRBV7-2
d_gene: TRBD1
CDR3aa: CASSSGGQGAETQYF
CDR3nt: TGTGCCAGCAGCTCCGGGGGACAGGGCGCAGAGACCCAGTACTTC

abundance: NA
j_gene: TRBJ2-5
v_gene: TRBV7-8
d_gene: TRBD1
CDR3aa: CASSAWTGKIGETQYF
CDR3nt: TGTGCCAGCAGCGCCTGGACAGGGAAAATAGGCGAGACCCAGTACTTC

abundance: NA
j_gene: TRBJ2-1
v_gene: TRBV7-2
d_gene: TRBD1
CDR3aa: CATGPYGQVDNEQFF
CDR3nt: TGTGCCACCGGACCTTACGGACAGGTTGATAATGAGCAGTTCTTC

abundance: NA
j_gene: TRBJ2-7
v_gene: TRBV4-1
d_gene: TRBD1
CDR3aa: CASSPTGQGYEQYF
CDR3nt: TGCGCCAGCAGCCCTACCGGACAGGGATACGAGCAGTACTTC

abundance: NA
j_gene: TRBJ1-2
v_gene: TRBV7-9
d_gene: NA
CDR3aa: CASSIKYGKRNSTYGYTF
CDR3nt: TGTGCCAGCAGCATCAAATACGGGAAACGGAATTCTACCTATGGCTACACCTTC